A single sample gave rise to the 14 T cell receptor beta chains below, sequenced in a study of cytotoxic CD8 clonotypes in ibrutinib-treated CLL. Some clones are missing from TCRdb's copy, which holds only in-frame ones; the method was immunoSEQ multiplex PCR. The sample includes 15,000 or so clones, almost 65% of them seen just once. This material consisted of PBMCs, taken before ibrutinib treatment. All receptors come from a human donor with chronic lymphocytic leukemia.

The CDR3 nucleotides read TGTGCCAGCAGCCATCGGGACCGAACTAGGTATGGCTACACCTTC. Its protein is CASSHRDRTRYGYTF. This sequence joins TRBV5-4 and TRBJ1-2; possibly TRBD1 for D (5 bases). The CDR3 contains 15 residues. With 4 bases removed from V and 5 bases from J, the gap between germline ends came to 18 bases. Germline CDR1 is SGHNT and CDR2 is YYREEE (reference sequence).

CDR3 nucleotide sequence: TGTGCCAGCAGCAGACAGGGGAACACCATATATTTT. Amino acid sequence: CASSRQGNTIYF. The chain combines TRBV14 with TRBJ1-3; TRBD1 aligns across 8 bases. V dropped 5 bases and J dropped 7; count of bases not matched to a gene: 1. Germline CDR1 SGHDN, CDR2 FVKESK. This CDR3 has 12 amino acids. The full variable domain, in which reference TRBV14 and TRBJ1-3 provide the parts outside the CDR3, is EAGVTQFPSHSVIEKGQTVTLRCDPISGHDNLYWYRRVMGKEIKFLLHFVKESKQDESGMPNNRFLAERTGGTYSTLKVQPAELEDSGVYFCASSRQGNTIYFGEGSWLTVV.

This clone has just one count. The V and J genes are TRBV2 and TRBJ2-3; maybe TRBD1 (5 bases). This CDR3 is built from 17 residues. Germline V gives CDR1 SNHLY, CDR2 FYNNEI. The V gene lost 0 bases and the J gene lost 0 bases, with 13 bases spanning the gap. The CDR3 DNA sequence: TGTGCCAGCAGTGAAGCGCTTGGGGCCTCTAGCACAGATACGCAGTATTTT. Translated, it gives CASSEALGASSTDTQYF.

The chain links TRBV2 to TRBJ1-2, with TRBD1 as a possible D gene (5 bases). Trimming shortened V by 5 bases and J by 2 bases, and 24 bases separated the two germline ends. Germline CDR1 and CDR2: SNHLY and FYNNEI. The CDR3 loop spans 18 amino acids. The CDR3 sequence is CASSPPILGGTENYGYTF. The CDR3 coding sequence is TGTGCCAGCAGTCCGCCCATACTTGGGGGGACCGAGAACTATGGCTACACCTTC.

This rearrangement joins TRBV5-4 to TRBJ1-2; D possibly corresponds to TRBD1 (5 bases). V was cut by 0 bases and J by 10 bases, with 7 bases left in between. CDR1 SGHNT and CDR2 YYREEE come from the germline V gene (reference sequence). CDR3 length: 11 residues. The CDR3 DNA reads TGTGCCAGCAGCTTGGTCGGGGCCTACACCTTC. Translated, it gives CASSLVGAYTF.

The chain links TRBV10-1 to TRBJ1-5; no clear D. The CDR3 sequence is 13 residues long. Trimming cost V 3 bases and J 7 bases, with 10 bases left between them. CDR1 and CDR2 (germline): WNHNN, SYGVQD (reference sequence). The chain's CDR3 is CASSDTPGQPQHF. The CDR3 DNA is TGCGCCAGCAGTGACACCCCGGGCCAGCCCCAGCATTTT.

Only a few counts were recorded for this clone. The chain is built from TRBV7-9 and TRBJ1-2, with 11 bases fitting TRBD1. This CDR3 contains 14 residues. Losses at the gene ends were 4 bases for V and 8 bases for J; bases not matched to a gene: 6. Per the germline V gene, CDR1 is SEHNR and CDR2 is FQNEAQ (reference sequence). The CDR3 bases are TGTGCCAGCAGCTACGGACAGGGGGCCGAGGGCTACACCTTC. Residues: CASSYGQGAEGYTF.

Written as DNA, the CDR3 is TGTGCCAGCAGGGCCCCGGAGGATAGCAATCAGCCCCAGCATTTT. It translates to CASRAPEDSNQPQHF. The chain joins TRBV2 to TRBJ1-5, with D unclear. The CDR3 sequence is 15 residues long. Germline lookup yields CDR1 SNHLY and CDR2 FYNNEI. Trimming removed 6 bases from V and 0 bases from J, with 12 bases in between. The full variable domain, in which reference TRBV2 and TRBJ1-5 provide the parts outside the CDR3, is EPEVTQTPSHQVTQMGQEVILRCVPISNHLYFYWYRQILGQKVEFLVSFYNNEISEKSEIFDDQFSVERPDGSNFTLKIRSTKLEDSAMYFCASRAPEDSNQPQHFGDGTRLSIL.

V and J are TRBV10-3 and TRBJ2-5; 8 positions match TRBD2. This CDR3 spans 16 amino acids. Unmatched junction bases numbered 3, after V lost 0 bases and J lost 0 bases. Germline lookup yields CDR1 ENHRY and CDR2 SYGVKD. The DNA for the CDR3 is TGTGCCATCAGTGAGTCGCGGGGGGCCTACCAAGAGACCCAGTACTTC. Translating it yields CAISESRGAYQETQYF.

CDR3 residues: CASSGPGGNQPQHF. CDR3 DNA sequence: TGTGCCAGTAGTGGTCCAGGCGGAAATCAGCCCCAGCATTTT. The chain uses TRBV19 and TRBJ1-5; D call uncertain. The V and J ends lost 5 bases and 4 bases respectively, with 12 bases between them. This CDR3 contains 14 residues. The germline V gene encodes CDR1 LNHDA and CDR2 SQIVND (reference sequence).

DNA of the CDR3: TGTGCCAGCCTATTTAGGGAGGGTCCGGGGGAGCTGTTTTTT. Its translation: CASLFREGPGELFF. The rearrangement links TRBV2 to TRBJ2-2; TRBD2 matches at 7 bases. Germline CDR1 SNHLY, CDR2 FYNNEI. Trimming removed 8 bases from V and 8 bases from J; junction bases left unmatched: 11. The CDR3 contains 14 residues.

This clone was picked up a small number of times. CDR3 nucleotide sequence: TGTGCCAGCAGCTCGCCTACTCCAGGGGCTTATGGAAACACCATATATTTT. Translating gives CASSSPTPGAYGNTIYF. This rearrangement joins TRBV5-6 to TRBJ1-3; tentatively, D is TRBD1 (6 bases). CDR3 size: 17 residues. V dropped 3 bases and J dropped 3 bases, with 19 bases sitting between them. Germline V gives CDR1 SGHDT, CDR2 YYEEEE.

This clone occurred once. The rearrangement links TRBV7-9 to TRBJ1-1; 8 positions agree with TRBD1. V shed 5 bases and J 3 bases; nucleotides not matched to a gene: 8. Germline loops: CDR1 SEHNR, CDR2 FQNEAQ (reference sequence). CDR3 length equals 15 residues. In DNA form, the CDR3 reads TGTGCCAGCAGCCAGAGGACAGGGACGTACACTGAAGCTTTCTTT. Translating it yields CASSQRTGTYTEAFF.

The chain employs TRBV4-1 and TRBJ2-2, with D perhaps TRBD1 (6 bases). Germline lookup yields CDR1 MGHRA and CDR2 YSYEKL. Trimming shortened V by 6 bases and J by 8 bases, and 10 bases separated the two germline ends. The CDR3 has 12 residues. As DNA, the CDR3 is TGCGCCAGCAGTCGAGGACAGGGGGAGCTGTTTTTT. The encoded protein is CASSRGQGELFF.